The clone carrying this T cell receptor beta chain was picked up a small number of times. The data are from a study of T-cell memory formation after mild COVID-19. From the 5' RACE reads, TCRdb called clonotypes with MiXCR, one entry per CDR3 protein. The data contain under 150,000 distinct CDR3 sequences, around a sixth of them seen just once; the ten biggest clones take up approximately 13%. Germline loops: CDR1 SEHNR, CDR2 FQNEAQ (reference sequence). The CDR3 consists of 15 residues. The V and J ends lost 5 bases and 3 bases, in that order; junction bases with no gene match: 6. This chain uses TRBV7-9 with TRBJ1-1, with 10 bases lining up with TRBD1. Sequenced: PBMCs or a T cell subset sorted from them (not recorded which). The sequence was collected from an adult woman who had mild COVID-19 (a few samples of this study predate the infection). Cell type and time point are not known. CDR3 DNA sequence: TGTGCCAGCAGCCCGCCCGGGACAGGGGACACTGAAGCTTTCTTT. It specifies CASSPPGTGDTEAFF. Supplemented by reference TRBV7-9 and TRBJ1-1, the full variable domain reads DTGVSQNPRHKITKRGQNVTFRCDPISEHNRLYWYRQTLGQGPEFLTYFQNEAQLEKSRLLSDRFSAERPKGSFSTLEIQRTEQGDSAMYLCASSPPGTGDTEAFFGQGTRLTVV.